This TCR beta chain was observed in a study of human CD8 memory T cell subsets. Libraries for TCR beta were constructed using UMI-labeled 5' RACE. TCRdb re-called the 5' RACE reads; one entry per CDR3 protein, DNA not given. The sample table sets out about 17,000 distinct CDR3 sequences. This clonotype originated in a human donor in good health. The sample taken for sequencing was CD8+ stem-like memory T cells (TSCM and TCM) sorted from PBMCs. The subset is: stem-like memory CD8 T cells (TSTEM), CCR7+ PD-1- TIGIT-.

The CDR3 here is CASSYRDNQPQHF. This chain connects TRBV6-5 to TRBJ1-5. Germline V CDR1 and CDR2: MNHEY, SVGAGI. The CDR3 has 13 residues.